The rows below give T cell receptor beta chains drawn from one sample of a study of T cell changes during pregnancy in multiple sclerosis. Data came from immunoSEQ multiplex PCR; TCRdb stores just in-frame clones and leaves some out. This sample yields about 24,000 clones, of which more than 80% are seen a single time; 6.5% to 9.5% belongs to the top ten. Here the sequenced sample was CD8+ T cells from peripheral blood mononuclear cells, taken in the first trimester of pregnancy. Source of these receptors: a female donor in good health, enrolled as a control in a pregnancy study. Both conserved end residues are trimmed from each CDR3.

ASSSPGQGQETQY	TRBJ2-5	TRBV19
ASSPGPQETQY	TRBJ2-5	TRBV11-1
ASSFGGGATEQF	TRBJ2-1	TRBV7-6
AWSLQEAF	TRBJ1-1	TRBV30
ASSYRGGSPLH	TRBJ1-6	TRBV6-5
ASSIGPTYEQY	TRBJ2-7	TRBV19
ASSQDNNQPQH	TRBJ1-5	TRBV4-2
ASSPDRGGTDTQY	TRBJ2-3	TRBV6-1
ASSELTGGNTEAF	TRBJ1-1	TRBV5-4
ASSEEEVNTEAF	TRBJ1-1	TRBV2
ASSQEAGGSYNEQF	TRBJ2-1	TRBV4-3
ASIEGEGMNTEAF	TRBJ1-1	TRBV2
ASSVADRAHEQY	-	TRBV9
ASSSPSLTGLAYGYT	TRBJ1-2	TRBV5-4
ASKTGASNEKLF	TRBJ1-4	TRBV7-9
ASSSGQGGNSPLH	TRBJ1-6	TRBV5-4
ASSLVLAAEDTQY	TRBJ2-3	TRBV11-2
ASSLNAGASSTDTQY	TRBJ2-3	TRBV7-2
ASSYPPTGGEQF	TRBJ2-1	TRBV6-6
ASSLKGAGKTGEQY	TRBJ2-7	TRBV7-3
ASSLGGGGQPQH	TRBJ1-5	TRBV7-6
ASSIQLAGVTGELF	TRBJ2-2	TRBV19
ASSFQPYGGADNEQF	TRBJ2-1	TRBV28
ASRYRNTEAF	TRBJ1-1	TRBV19
ASSQAQVPAF	TRBJ1-1	TRBV4-2
ASSLGWGPNEQY	TRBJ2-7	TRBV5-4
ASSQVKTGGEQY	TRBJ2-7	TRBV4-3